This T cell receptor (beta chain) derives from a study of CD8 T cells in Susac syndrome. The CD8+ and CD4+ T cells were isolated magnetically using a negative isolation approach, whereas the TEMRA cells were enriched by FACS. Random hexamers were used to reverse transcribe about 0.5 to 1 ug of RNA. It was immunoSEQ multiplex PCR that amplified TCR beta CDR3 across 54 Vbeta and 13 Jbeta. TCRdb ran MiXCR on the immunoSEQ multiplex PCR reads and lists one entry per CDR3 protein. The sample records 150,000 to 200,000 distinct CDR3 sequences, around 90% being singletons. The CDR3 is 15 amino acids. J gave up 5 bases and V 3 bases, and 8 bases lay outside the gene matches. Germline-derived CDR1 and CDR2 are SGHTA and FQGNSA.

This receptor was identified in a human donor with Susac syndrome. The sequencing input was CD4+ T cells from PBMCs. J is TRBJ2-3 and V is TRBV7-2; 7 bases align to TRBD2. The CDR3 protein is CASSFAGTNEDTQYF. The CDR3 DNA reads as TGTGCCAGCAGCTTCGCCGGGACTAATGAAGATACGCAGTATTTT.